This is a list of T cell receptor beta chains from one sample in a study of blood T cells in healthy people across ages. TCRdb redid the calling of the 5' RACE reads with MiXCR, one entry per CDR3 protein. The data contain 380,000 or so distinct CDR3 sequences, 45% to 65% of them singletons. Sequencing was done on a sample of blood. The receptors stem from a man aged 55 to 70 in good health. Both conserved end residues are part of each CDR3. The D gene is left open where the match is weak. A row's size may be missing; if present it is once, few, many or a size class.

v_gene	abundance	d_gene	j_gene	CDR3aa	CDR3nt
TRBV12-3/TRBV12-4	many	.	TRBJ2-5	CASSLGARGETQYF	TGTGCCAGCAGTTTGGGAGCGAGAGGGGAGACCCAGTACTTC
TRBV27	.	TRBD2	TRBJ2-7	CASSLGVTGGEQYF	TGTGCCAGCAGCTTAGGGGTTACGGGGGGCGAGCAGTACTTC
TRBV29-1	.	.	TRBJ2-1	CSVKVRDEQFF	TGCAGCGTTAAGGTACGCGATGAGCAGTTCTTC
TRBV18	many	TRBD1	TRBJ2-7	CASSPPGRGLGEQYF	TGTGCCAGCTCACCACCGGGCAGGGGGTTGGGCGAGCAGTACTTC
TRBV28	.	.	TRBJ1-2	CASSLGDSYTF	TGTGCCAGCAGTTTGGGCGACAGCTACACCTTC
TRBV5-1	once	TRBD2	TRBJ2-3	CASSPLAEPTDTQYF	TGCGCCAGCAGCCCCCTAGCGGAGCCCACAGATACGCAGTATTTT
TRBV5-1	few	.	TRBJ2-3	CASSSTLVDTQYF	TGCGCCAGCAGCTCCACCCTAGTAGATACGCAGTATTTT
TRBV7-3	few	.	TRBJ2-3	CASSLSLASDTQYF	TGTGCCAGCAGCTTAAGCTTAGCGTCAGATACGCAGTATTTT
TRBV4-3	few	.	TRBJ2-1	CASSQRGGSYNEQFF	TGCGCCAGCAGTCAAAGAGGAGGATCCTACAATGAGCAGTTCTTC
TRBV6-7	once	.	TRBJ2-2	CASTAQGGCTGELFF	TGTGCCAGCACCGCCCAAGGAGGCTGCACCGGGGAGCTGTTTTTT
TRBV12-3/TRBV12-4	few	TRBD2	TRBJ2-3	CASSPGLAGGGDTQYF	TGTGCCAGCAGCCCTGGACTAGCGGGAGGTGGAGATACGCAGTATTTT
TRBV30	.	.	TRBJ1-6	CASASETGSYNSPLHF	TGTGCCTCGGCCTCGGAAACGGGCTCCTATAATTCACCCCTCCACTTT
TRBV7-6	.	.	TRBJ2-6	CASSLGVQGSGANVLTF	TGTGCCAGCAGCTTAGGCGTCCAGGGCTCCGGGGCCAACGTCCTGACTTTC
TRBV7-9	few	TRBD1	TRBJ2-2	CASSLGTGFFTGELFF	TGTGCCAGCAGCCTCGGGACAGGGTTTTTCACCGGGGAGCTGTTTTTT
TRBV10-3	.	.	TRBJ2-4	CAISESATKNIQYF	TGTGCCATCAGTGAGTCCGCGACCAAAAACATTCAGTACTTC
TRBV11-2	many	.	TRBJ2-6	CASRSPRSSGANVLTF	TGTGCCAGCAGATCCCCGCGGAGCTCTGGGGCCAACGTCCTGACTTTC
TRBV24-1	.	.	TRBJ2-3	CATSDPRTQTGTDTQYF	TGTGCCACCAGTGACCCTAGGACTCAAACGGGGACAGATACGCAGTATTTT
TRBV5-1	many	.	TRBJ2-1	CASSLALRRNHNEQFF	TGCGCCAGCAGCTTGGCGTTGAGGCGAAACCACAATGAGCAGTTCTTC
TRBV28	.	TRBD2	TRBJ2-3	CASSTLGRADTQYF	TGTGCCAGCAGTACCCTGGGGAGGGCAGATACGCAGTATTTT
TRBV14	.	.	TRBJ2-5	CASSQGKETQYF	TGTGCCAGCAGCCAGGGGAAAGAGACCCAGTACTTC
TRBV20-1	.	.	TRBJ2-3	CSANLRGLSTDTQYF	TGCAGTGCCAACCTTCGGGGCCTGAGCACAGATACGCAGTATTTT
TRBV10-3	.	TRBD2	TRBJ2-1	CAISIQPSGSEQFF	TGTGCCATCAGCATCCAACCTAGCGGGAGTGAGCAGTTCTTC
TRBV5-5	few	.	TRBJ2-7	CASSLAGATSYEQYF	TGTGCCAGCAGCTTGGCTGGGGCAACCTCCTACGAGCAGTACTTC
TRBV5-1	few	.	TRBJ2-5	CASSLGLPPRWTQYF	TGCGCCAGCAGCTTGGGCCTCCCCCCCAGATGGACCCAGTACTTC
TRBV7-9	.	.	TRBJ1-1	CAITRGSNTEAFF	TGTGCCATCACTCGGGGAAGTAACACTGAAGCTTTCTTT
TRBV20-1	.	.	TRBJ1-4	CSATDRSLGEKLFF	TGCAGTGCTACCGATCGGTCCCTGGGGGAAAAACTGTTTTTT
TRBV7-2	.	.	TRBJ1-4	CASSRTGSANEKLFF	TGTGCCAGCAGCCGAACAGGGTCAGCGAATGAAAAACTGTTTTTT